The sequence of this T cell receptor beta chain was determined in a study of a mutant IDH1 vaccine in newly diagnosed glioma. For the study at large: Radiotherapy, temozolomide, or both had been given previously, and both were given to most.

Described time point: week 47, end of study. Every vaccine dose comprised 300 ug of mutant IDH1 20-mer peptide plus topical imiquimod. The donor cohort comprised cases of new WHO grade 3 or 4 IDH1-mutant, ATRX-lost astrocytoma. V was trimmed by 3 bases and J by 0 bases, leaving 12 bases between them. The germline gives CDR1 MGHRA, CDR2 YSYEKL. The CDR3 has 15 residues. On this clone: Antigen unknown.

The repertoire was sequenced with immunoSEQ multiplex PCR; TCRdb's copy has only in-frame clones and lacks some. The table lists some 60,000 clones, 80% to 85% of them singletons. The material sequenced was PBMCs, taken from a glioma patient whose treatment included an IDH1 peptide vaccine. This sequence was found in a man aged 25 to 45 with glioma. The chain couples TRBV4-1 to TRBJ2-7, with D perhaps matching TRBD1 (5 bases). DNA of the CDR3: TGCGCCAGCAGCCATGGGGCCAGTTCCTCCTACGAGCAGTACTTC. Protein product: CASSHGASSSYEQYF.